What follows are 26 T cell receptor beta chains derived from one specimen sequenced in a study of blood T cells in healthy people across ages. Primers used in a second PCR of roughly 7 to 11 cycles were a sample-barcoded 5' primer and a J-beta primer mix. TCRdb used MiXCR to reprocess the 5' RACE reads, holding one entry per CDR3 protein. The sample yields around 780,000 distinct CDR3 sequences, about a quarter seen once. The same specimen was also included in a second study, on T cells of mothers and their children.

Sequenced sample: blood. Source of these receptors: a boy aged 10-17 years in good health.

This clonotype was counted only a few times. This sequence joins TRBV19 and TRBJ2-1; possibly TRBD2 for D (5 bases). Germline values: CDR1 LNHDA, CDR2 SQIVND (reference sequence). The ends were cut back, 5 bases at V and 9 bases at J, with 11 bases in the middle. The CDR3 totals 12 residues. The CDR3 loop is CASSARRGEQFF. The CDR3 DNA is TGTGCCAGTAGTGCCAGACGGGGTGAGCAGTTCTTC.

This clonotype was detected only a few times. CDR3 coding DNA: TGTGCCTGGAGTGTTCCGGGGGAGAAAGAGACCCAGTACTTC. This codes for CAWSVPGEKETQYF. The chain carries TRBV30 and TRBJ2-5, with a possible D match to TRBD2 (6 bases). With 0 bases removed from V and 3 bases from J, the gap between germline ends came to 11 bases. The CDR3 loop spans 14 amino acids. Germline V lookup: CDR1 GTSNPN, CDR2 SVGIG (reference sequence).

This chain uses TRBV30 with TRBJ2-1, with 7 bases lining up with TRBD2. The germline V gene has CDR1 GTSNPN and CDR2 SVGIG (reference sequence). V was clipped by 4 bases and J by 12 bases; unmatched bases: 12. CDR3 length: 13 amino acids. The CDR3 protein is CAWNYKGRGRQFF. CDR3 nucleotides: TGTGCCTGGAACTACAAGGGGAGGGGTCGGCAGTTCTTC.

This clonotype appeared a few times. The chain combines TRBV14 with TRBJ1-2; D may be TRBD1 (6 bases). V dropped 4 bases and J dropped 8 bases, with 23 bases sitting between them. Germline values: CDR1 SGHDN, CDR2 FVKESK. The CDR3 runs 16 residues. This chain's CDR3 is CASSRRWGRGAGGYTF. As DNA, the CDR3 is TGTGCCAGCAGCCGAAGATGGGGAAGGGGGGCCGGGGGCTACACCTTC.

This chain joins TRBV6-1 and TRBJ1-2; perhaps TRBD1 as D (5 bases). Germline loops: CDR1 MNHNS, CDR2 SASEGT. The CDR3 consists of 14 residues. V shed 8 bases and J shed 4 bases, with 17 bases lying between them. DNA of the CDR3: TGTGCCAGCCTCAGTCCACCAGGGACCTATGGCTACACCTTC. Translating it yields CASLSPPGTYGYTF.

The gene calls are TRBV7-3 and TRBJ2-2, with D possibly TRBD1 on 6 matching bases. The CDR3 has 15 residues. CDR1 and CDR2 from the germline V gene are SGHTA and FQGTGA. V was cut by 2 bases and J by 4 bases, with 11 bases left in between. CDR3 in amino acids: CASSLQGPTTGELFF. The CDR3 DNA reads TGTGCCAGCAGCTTACAGGGGCCTACCACCGGGGAGCTGTTTTTT.

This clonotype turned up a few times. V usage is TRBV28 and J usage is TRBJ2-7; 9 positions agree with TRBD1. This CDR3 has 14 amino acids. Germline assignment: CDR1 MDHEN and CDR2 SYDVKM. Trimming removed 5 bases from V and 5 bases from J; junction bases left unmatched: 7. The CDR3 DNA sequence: TGTGCCAGCAGTAACAGGGGGCGCCCCAACGAGCAGTACTTC. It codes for CASSNRGRPNEQYF.

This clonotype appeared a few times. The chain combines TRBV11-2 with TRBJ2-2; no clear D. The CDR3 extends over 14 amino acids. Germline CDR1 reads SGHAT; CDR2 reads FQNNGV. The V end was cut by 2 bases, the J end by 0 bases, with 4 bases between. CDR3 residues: CASSLYSNTGELFF. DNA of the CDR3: TGTGCCAGCAGCTTATATTCGAACACCGGGGAGCTGTTTTTT.

CDR3 in amino acids: CASARALGHNEQFF. CDR3 DNA sequence: TGTGCCAGCGCCAGGGCCCTAGGGCACAATGAGCAGTTCTTC. The V gene is TRBV6-5, the J gene TRBJ2-5; a weak D match, TRBD1 (5 bases). Near its end, the DNA agrees better with TRBJ2-1, so the J call may be wrong. This CDR3 has 14 residues. From germline, CDR1 is MNHEY and CDR2 SVGAGI.

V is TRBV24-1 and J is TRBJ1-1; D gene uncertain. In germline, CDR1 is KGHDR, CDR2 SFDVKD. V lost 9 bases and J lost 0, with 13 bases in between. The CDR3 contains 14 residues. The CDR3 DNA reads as TGTGCCACCGACGAGGAAATGGTGAACACTGAAGCTTTCTTT. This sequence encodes CATDEEMVNTEAFF.

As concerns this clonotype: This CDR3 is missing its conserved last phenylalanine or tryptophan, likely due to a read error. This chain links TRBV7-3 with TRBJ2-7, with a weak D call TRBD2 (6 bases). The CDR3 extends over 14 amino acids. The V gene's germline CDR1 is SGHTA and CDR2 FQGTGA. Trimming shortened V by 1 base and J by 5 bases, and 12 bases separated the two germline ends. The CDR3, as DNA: TGTGCCAGCAGCTTAATCCCCGGCGGGGACGAGCAGTACCTC. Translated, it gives CASSLIPGGDEQYL.

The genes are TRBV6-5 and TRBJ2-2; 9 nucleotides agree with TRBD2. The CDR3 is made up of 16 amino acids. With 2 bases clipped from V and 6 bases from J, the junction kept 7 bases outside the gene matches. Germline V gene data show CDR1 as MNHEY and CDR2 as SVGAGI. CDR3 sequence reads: CASSYKRTSVSGELFF. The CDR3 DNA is TGTGCCAGCAGTTACAAGAGGACTAGCGTGTCCGGGGAGCTGTTTTTT.

The CDR3 coding sequence is TGCGCCAGCAGCCTCGTCCAGGGTGTCGAGACCCAGTACTTC. Amino acid sequence: CASSLVQGVETQYF. The chain carries TRBV4-1 and TRBJ2-5; TRBD1 might be the D (5 bases). V shed 4 bases and J shed 5 bases, with 14 bases lying between them. This CDR3 comprises 14 residues. Looked up from germline, CDR1 is MGHRA and CDR2 is YSYEKL.

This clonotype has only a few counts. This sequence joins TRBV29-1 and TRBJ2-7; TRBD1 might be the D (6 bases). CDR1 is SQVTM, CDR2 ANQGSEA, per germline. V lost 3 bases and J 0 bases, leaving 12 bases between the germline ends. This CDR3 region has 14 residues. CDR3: CSVETGKNSYEQYF. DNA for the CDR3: TGCAGCGTTGAGACAGGTAAAAACTCCTACGAGCAGTACTTC.

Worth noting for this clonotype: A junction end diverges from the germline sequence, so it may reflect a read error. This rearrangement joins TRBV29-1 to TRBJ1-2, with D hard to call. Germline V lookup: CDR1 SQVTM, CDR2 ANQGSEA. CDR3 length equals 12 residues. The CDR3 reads CSGRTAGYSYTF. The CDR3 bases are TGCAGCGGCCGGACCGCAGGCTATAGCTACACCTTC.

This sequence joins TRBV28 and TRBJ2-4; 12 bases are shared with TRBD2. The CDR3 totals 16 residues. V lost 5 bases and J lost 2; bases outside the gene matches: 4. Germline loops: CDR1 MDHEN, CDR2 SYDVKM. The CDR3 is CASSPTSGRTKNIQYF. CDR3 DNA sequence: TGTGCCAGCAGTCCGACTAGCGGGAGAACCAAAAACATTCAGTACTTC.

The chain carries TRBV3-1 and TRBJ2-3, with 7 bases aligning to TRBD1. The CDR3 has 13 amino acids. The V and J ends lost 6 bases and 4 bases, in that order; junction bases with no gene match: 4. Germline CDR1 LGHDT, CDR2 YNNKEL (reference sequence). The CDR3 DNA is TGTGCCAGCAGATTCGGACAGGCAGATACGCAGTATTTT. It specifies CASRFGQADTQYF.

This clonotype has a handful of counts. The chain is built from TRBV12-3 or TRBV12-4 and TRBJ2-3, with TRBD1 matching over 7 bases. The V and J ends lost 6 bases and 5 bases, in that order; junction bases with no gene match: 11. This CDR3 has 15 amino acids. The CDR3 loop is CASSIQGVTGDTQYF. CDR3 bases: TGTGCCAGCAGCATCCAGGGGGTCACAGGAGATACGCAGTATTTT.

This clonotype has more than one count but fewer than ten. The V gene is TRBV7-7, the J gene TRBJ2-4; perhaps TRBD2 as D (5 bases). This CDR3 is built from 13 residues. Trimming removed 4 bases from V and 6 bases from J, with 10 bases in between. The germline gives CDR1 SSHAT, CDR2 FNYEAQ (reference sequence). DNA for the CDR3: TGTGCCAGCAGCTCAGGACTGGGAAACATTCAGTACTTC. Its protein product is CASSSGLGNIQYF.

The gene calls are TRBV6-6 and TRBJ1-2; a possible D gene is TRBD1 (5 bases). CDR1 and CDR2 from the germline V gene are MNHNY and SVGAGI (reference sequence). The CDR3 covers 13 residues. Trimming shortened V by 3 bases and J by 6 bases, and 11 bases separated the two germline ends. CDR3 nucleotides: TGTGCCAGCAGTTATGGGGGGGTGGATGGCTACACCTTC. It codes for CASSYGGVDGYTF.

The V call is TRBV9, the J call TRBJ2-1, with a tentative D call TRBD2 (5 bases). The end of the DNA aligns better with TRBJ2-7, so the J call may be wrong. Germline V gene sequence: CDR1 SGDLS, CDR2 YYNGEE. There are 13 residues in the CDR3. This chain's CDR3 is CASSGTADYEQYF. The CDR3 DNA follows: TGTGCCAGCAGCGGGACTGCCGACTACGAGCAGTACTTC.

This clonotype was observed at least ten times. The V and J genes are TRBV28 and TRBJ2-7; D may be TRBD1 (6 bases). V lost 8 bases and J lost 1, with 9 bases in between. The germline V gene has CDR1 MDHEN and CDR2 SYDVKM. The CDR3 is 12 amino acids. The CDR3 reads CASRDTSYEQYF. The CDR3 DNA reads TGTGCCAGCCGGGACACATCCTACGAGCAGTACTTC.

The CDR3: CASSPWDRRGSGANVLTF. CDR3 DNA: TGTGCCAGCAGTCCATGGGACAGGCGGGGTTCTGGGGCCAACGTCCTGACTTTC. The rearrangement joins TRBV12-3 or TRBV12-4 to TRBJ2-6, with 8 nucleotides matching TRBD1. CDR3 length: 18 residues. V gave up 5 bases and J gave up 1 base; unmatched junction bases: 10.

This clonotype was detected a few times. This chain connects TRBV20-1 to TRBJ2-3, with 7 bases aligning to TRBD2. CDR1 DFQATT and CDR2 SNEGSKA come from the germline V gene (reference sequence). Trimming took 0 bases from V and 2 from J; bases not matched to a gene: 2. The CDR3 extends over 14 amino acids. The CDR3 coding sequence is TGCAGTGCTAGAGACGGGACTAACACAGATACGCAGTATTTT. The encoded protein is CSARDGTNTDTQYF.

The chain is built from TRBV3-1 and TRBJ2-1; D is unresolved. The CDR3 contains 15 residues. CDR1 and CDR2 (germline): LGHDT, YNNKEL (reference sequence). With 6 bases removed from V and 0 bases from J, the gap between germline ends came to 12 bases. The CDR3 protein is CASRSGRNSYNEQFF. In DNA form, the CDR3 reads TGTGCCAGCAGGTCGGGCAGGAACTCCTACAATGAGCAGTTCTTC.

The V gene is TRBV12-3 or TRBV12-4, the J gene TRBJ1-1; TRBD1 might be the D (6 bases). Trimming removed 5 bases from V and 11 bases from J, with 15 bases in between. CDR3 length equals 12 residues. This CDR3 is CASSLGQSGAFF. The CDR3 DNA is TGTGCCAGCAGTCTTGGACAGTCCGGGGCTTTCTTT.